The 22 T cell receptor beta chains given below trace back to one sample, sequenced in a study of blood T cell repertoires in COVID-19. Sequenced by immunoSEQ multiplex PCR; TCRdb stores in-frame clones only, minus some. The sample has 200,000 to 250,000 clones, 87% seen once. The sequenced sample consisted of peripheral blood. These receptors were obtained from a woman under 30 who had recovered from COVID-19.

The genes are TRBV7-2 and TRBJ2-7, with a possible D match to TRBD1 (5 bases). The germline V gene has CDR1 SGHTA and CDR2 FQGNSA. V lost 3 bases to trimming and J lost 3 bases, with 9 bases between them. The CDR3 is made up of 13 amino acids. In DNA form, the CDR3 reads TGTGCCAGCAGCTTTAGACAGATCTACGAGCAGTACTTC. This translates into CASSFRQIYEQYF.

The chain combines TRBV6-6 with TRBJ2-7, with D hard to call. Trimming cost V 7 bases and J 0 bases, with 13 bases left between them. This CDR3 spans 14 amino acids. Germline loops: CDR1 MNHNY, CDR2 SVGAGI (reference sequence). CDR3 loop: CASTAEPSSYEQYF. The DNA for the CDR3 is TGTGCCAGCACCGCCGAACCGAGCTCCTACGAGCAGTACTTC.

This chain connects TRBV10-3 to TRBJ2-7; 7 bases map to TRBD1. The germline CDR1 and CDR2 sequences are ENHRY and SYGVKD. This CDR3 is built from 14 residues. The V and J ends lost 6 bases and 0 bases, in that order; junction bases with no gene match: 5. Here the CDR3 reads CAIRGQHTSYEQYF. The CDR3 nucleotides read TGTGCCATCAGGGGACAGCATACCTCCTACGAGCAGTACTTC.

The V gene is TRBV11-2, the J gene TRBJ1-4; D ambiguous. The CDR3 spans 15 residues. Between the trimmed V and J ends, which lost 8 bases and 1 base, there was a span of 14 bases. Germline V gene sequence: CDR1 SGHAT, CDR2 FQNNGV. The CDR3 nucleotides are TGTGCCAGCCGTGAGGGAGGTGGAACTAATGAAAAACTGTTTTTT. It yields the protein CASREGGGTNEKLFF.

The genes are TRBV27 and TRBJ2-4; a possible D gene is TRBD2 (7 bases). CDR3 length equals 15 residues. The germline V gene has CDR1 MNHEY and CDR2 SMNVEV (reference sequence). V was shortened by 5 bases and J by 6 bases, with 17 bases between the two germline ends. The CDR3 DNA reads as TGTGCCAGCAGTCCCCACAGGGAGCGGGGAAACATTCAGTACTTC. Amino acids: CASSPHRERGNIQYF.

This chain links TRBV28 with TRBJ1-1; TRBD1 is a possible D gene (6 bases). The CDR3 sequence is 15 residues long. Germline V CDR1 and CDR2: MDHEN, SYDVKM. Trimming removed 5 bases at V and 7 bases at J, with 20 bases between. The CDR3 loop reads CASSPPLWGPFEAFF. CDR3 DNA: TGTGCCAGCAGTCCCCCCCTTTGGGGGCCGTTTGAAGCTTTCTTT.

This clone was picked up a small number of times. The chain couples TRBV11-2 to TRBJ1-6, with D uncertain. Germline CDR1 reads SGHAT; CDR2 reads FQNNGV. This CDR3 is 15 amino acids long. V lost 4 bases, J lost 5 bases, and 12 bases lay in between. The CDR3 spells CASSYSRGDNSPLHF. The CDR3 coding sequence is TGTGCCAGCAGCTATTCACGAGGAGATAATTCACCCCTCCACTTT.

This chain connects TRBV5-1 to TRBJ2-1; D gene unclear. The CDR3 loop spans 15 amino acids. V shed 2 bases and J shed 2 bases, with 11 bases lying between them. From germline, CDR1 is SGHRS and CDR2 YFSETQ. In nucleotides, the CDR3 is TGCGCCAGCAGCTTAGGAGACTCCCCCTACAATGAGCAGTTCTTC. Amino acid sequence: CASSLGDSPYNEQFF.

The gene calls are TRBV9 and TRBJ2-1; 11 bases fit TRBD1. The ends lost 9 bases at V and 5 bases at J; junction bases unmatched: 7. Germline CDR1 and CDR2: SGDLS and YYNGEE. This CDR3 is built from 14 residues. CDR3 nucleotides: TGTGCCAATCTGGACAGGGGGCTCGACAATGAGCAGTTCTTC. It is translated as CANLDRGLDNEQFF.

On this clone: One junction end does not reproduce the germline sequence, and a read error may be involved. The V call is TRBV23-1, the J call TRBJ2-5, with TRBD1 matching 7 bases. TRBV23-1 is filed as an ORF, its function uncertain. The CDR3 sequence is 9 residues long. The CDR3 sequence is CASDREGNF. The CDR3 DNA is TGCGCCAGCGACAGGGAAGGAAACTTC.

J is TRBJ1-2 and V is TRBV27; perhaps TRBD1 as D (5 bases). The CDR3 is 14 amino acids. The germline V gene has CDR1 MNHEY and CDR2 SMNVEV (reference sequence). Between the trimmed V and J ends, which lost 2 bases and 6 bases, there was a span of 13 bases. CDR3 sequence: CASSLMGGVDGYTF. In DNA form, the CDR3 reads TGTGCCAGCAGTTTAATGGGGGGAGTGGATGGCTACACCTTC.

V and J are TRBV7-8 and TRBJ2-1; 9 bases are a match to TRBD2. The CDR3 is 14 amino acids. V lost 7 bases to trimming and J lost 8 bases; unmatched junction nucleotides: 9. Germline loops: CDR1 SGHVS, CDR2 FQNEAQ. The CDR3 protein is CASIRREGLDEQFF. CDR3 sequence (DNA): TGTGCCAGCATTCGGCGGGAGGGCCTGGATGAGCAGTTCTTC.

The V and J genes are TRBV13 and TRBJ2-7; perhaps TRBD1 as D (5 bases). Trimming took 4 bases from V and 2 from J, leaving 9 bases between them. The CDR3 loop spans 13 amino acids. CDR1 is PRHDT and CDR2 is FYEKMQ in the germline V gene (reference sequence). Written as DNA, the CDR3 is TGTGCCAGCAGCTCGCAGGGAACCTACGAGCAGTACTTC. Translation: CASSSQGTYEQYF. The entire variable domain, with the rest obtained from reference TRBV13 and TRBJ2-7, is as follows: AAGVIQSPRHLIKEKRETATLKCYPIPRHDTVYWYQQGPGQDPQFLISFYEKMQSDKGSIPDRFSAQQFSDYHSELNMSSLELGDSALYFCASSSQGTYEQYFGPGTRLTVT.

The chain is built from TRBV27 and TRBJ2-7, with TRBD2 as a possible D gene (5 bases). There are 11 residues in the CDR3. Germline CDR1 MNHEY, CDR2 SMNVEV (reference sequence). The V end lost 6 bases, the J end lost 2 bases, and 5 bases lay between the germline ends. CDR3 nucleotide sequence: TGTGCCAGCAGGGGAGCCTACGAGCAGTACTTC. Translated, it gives CASRGAYEQYF.

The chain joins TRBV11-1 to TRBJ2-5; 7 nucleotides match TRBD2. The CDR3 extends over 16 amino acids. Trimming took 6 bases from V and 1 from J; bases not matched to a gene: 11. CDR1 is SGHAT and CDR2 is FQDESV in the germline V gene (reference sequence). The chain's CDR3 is CASRNSASGLQETQYF. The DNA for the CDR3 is TGTGCCAGCAGAAATTCGGCTAGCGGTCTCCAAGAGACCCAGTACTTC.

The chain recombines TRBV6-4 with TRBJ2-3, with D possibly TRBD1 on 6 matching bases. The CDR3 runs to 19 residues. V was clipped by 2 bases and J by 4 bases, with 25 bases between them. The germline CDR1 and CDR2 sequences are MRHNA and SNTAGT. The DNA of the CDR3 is TGTGCCAGCAGTGACGAGTTGGGGGACACAGCCGCCGCTCCAGATACGCAGTATTTT. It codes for CASSDELGDTAAAPDTQYF.

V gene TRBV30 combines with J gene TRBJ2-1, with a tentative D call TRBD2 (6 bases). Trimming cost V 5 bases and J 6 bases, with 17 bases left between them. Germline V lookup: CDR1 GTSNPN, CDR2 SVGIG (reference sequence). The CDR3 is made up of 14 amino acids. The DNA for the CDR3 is TGTGCCTGGTCCCGGGACGGAGGGACCAATGAGCAGTTCTTC. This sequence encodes CAWSRDGGTNEQFF.

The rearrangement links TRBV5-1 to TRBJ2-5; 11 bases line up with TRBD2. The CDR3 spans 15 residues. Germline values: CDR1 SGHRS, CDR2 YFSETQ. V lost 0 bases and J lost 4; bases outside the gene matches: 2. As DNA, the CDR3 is TGCGCCAGCAGCTTGGTCCTAGCGGGAGGAGAGACCCAGTACTTC. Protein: CASSLVLAGGETQYF.

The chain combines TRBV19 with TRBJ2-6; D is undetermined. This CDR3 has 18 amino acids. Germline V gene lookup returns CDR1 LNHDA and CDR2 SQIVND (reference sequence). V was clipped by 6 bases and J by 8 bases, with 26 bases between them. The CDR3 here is CASSSPFDSPIPPNVLTF. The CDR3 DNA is TGTGCCAGTAGCTCCCCTTTTGATAGCCCTATTCCTCCCAACGTCCTGACTTTC. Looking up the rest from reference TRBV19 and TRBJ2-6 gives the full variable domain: DGGITQSPKYLFRKEGQNVTLSCEQNLNHDAMYWYRQDPGQGLRLIYYSQIVNDFQKGDIAEGYSVSREKKESFPLTVTSAQKNPTAFYLCASSSPFDSPIPPNVLTFGAGSRLTVL.

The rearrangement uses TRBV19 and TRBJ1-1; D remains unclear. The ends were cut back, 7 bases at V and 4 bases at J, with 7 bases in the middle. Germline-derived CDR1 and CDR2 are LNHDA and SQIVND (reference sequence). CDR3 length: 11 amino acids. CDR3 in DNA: TGTGCCAGTAAAGTGAGCACTGAAGCTTTCTTT. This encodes CASKVSTEAFF.

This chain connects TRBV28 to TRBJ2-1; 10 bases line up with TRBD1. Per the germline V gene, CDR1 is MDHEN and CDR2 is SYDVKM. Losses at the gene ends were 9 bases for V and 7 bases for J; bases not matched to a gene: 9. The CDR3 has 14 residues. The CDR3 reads CASTPGQGFNEQFF. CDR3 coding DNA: TGTGCCAGTACGCCGGGACAGGGGTTTAATGAGCAGTTCTTC.

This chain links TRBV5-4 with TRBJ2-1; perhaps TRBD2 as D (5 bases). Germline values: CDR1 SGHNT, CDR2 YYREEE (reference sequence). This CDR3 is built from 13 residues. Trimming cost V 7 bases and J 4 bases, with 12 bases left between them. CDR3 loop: CASRPAAYNEQFF. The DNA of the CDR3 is TGTGCCAGCCGACCAGCGGCGTACAATGAGCAGTTCTTC.